The clone carrying this TCR beta chain was counted at least ten times. The data belong to a study of human T cells and chemical hapten exposure. Time point here: pre-sensitization, week 0. Regarding treatment: therapeutic diphenylcyclopropenone sensitization with weekly scalp DPC. TCRdb fed the RACE reads into MiXCR, producing one record per CDR3 protein. The sample has 300,000 to 450,000 distinct CDR3 sequences; more than 4.5% are singletons. V was pared by 0 bases and J by 3 bases, with 22 bases between. This CDR3 has 19 amino acids. Germline V lookup: CDR1 LGHNA, CDR2 YSLEER. The chain uses TRBV4-3 and TRBJ2-3, with a weak D call TRBD2 (6 bases). The origin of this receptor is a woman between 45 and 60 years old with alopecia areata. Some clones in this sample may be carry-over from other donors' samples. The starting material was whole blood, obtained in connection with sensitization to the hapten diphenylcyclopropenone (DPC). Here the CDR3 DNA reads TGCGCCAGCAGCCAAGATTGGAAGGGCGGGACGGGAGCAACAGATACGCAGTATTTT. It translates to CASSQDWKGGTGATDTQYF.